The 7 T cell receptor beta chains given below trace back to one sample, sequenced in a study of blood T cell repertoires in COVID-19. Measured with immunoSEQ multiplex PCR; TCRdb has only the in-frame clones, and not every one. The sample comprises 150,000 or so clones, roughly three quarters of which are singletons, and 5% to 7% rests with the top ten. The material sequenced was PBMCs or T cells enriched from blood (not recorded which). The receptor set was obtained from a woman in her 50s who had recovered from COVID-19.

This clone was recorded a few times. The chain has TRBV3-1 (or the pseudogene TRBV3-2) and TRBJ1-4; TRBD1 agrees at 7 bases. Germline CDR1 is LGHDT and CDR2 is YNNKEL (reference sequence). This CDR3 has 14 residues. Trimming removed 6 bases from V and 6 bases from J; junction bases left unmatched: 7. CDR3 DNA: TGTGCCAGCAGTGGGACAGACGAGGATGAAAAACTGTTTTTT. It is translated as CASSGTDEDEKLFF.

The chain's CDR3 is CASSPTSGGRTDTQYF. DNA of the CDR3: TGTGCCAGCAGCCCGACTAGCGGGGGGAGGACAGATACGCAGTATTTT. The V and J genes are TRBV11-3 and TRBJ2-3, with 13 bases fitting TRBD2. The germline V gene has CDR1 SGHNT and CDR2 YENEEA. V gave up 5 bases and J gave up 3 bases; unmatched junction bases: 5. The CDR3 is made up of 16 amino acids.

This clone has a handful of counts. This chain connects TRBV7-9 to TRBJ1-5; TRBD1 is a possible D gene (5 bases). The V gene's germline CDR1 is SEHNR and CDR2 FQNEAQ (reference sequence). The V gene lost 5 bases and the J gene lost 7 bases, with 15 bases spanning the gap. The CDR3 is made up of 14 amino acids. The CDR3 DNA is TGTGCCAGCAGCCCGAGCTGGGGGGGACAGCCCCAGCATTTT. Translated: CASSPSWGGQPQHF.

CDR3 region: CASSTSTDSYEQYV. The DNA for the CDR3 is TGTGCCAGCAGTACCTCGACAGACTCCTACGAGCAGTACGTC. The rearrangement joins TRBV6-5 to TRBJ2-7, with D possibly being TRBD1 (5 bases). CDR3 length: 14 residues. Looked up from germline, CDR1 is MNHEY and CDR2 is SVGAGI. V was shortened by 5 bases and J by 0 bases, with 11 bases between the two germline ends.

V gene TRBV4-2 combines with J gene TRBJ1-2; D is uncertain. Trimming left V 3 bases short and J 5 bases short, with 7 bases between. The CDR3 has 12 residues. Germline assignment: CDR1 LGHNA and CDR2 YNFKEQ. The CDR3 region has the DNA TGTGCCAGCAGCCAGACATCTTATGGCTACACCTTC. It encodes CASSQTSYGYTF.

J is TRBJ2-1 and V is TRBV7-8; TRBD2 might be the D (6 bases). There are 15 residues in the CDR3. Trimming cost V 2 bases and J 8 bases, with 16 bases left between them. Germline loops: CDR1 SGHVS, CDR2 FQNEAQ. The CDR3 DNA is TGTGCCAGCAGCTTAAGGTCGACTAGTGGGGATGAGCAGTTCTTC. Its translation: CASSLRSTSGDEQFF. The full variable domain, rest sourced from reference TRBV7-8 and TRBJ2-1, is GAGVSQSPRYKVAKRGQDVALRCDPISGHVSLFWYQQALGQGPEFLTYFQNEAQLDKSGLPSDRFFAERPEGSVSTLKIQRTQQEDSAVYLCASSLRSTSGDEQFFGPGTRLTVL.

The chain joins TRBV19 to TRBJ1-6; D perhaps matches TRBD1 (6 bases). This CDR3 is built from 16 residues. The ends were cut back, 4 bases at V and 6 bases at J, with 16 bases in the middle. Germline CDR1 reads LNHDA; CDR2 reads SQIVND (reference sequence). In DNA form, the CDR3 reads TGTGCCAGTAGTACGACCCGGGACATATCTAATTCACCCCTCCACTTT. Translated: CASSTTRDISNSPLHF. Filled out from reference TRBV19 and TRBJ1-6, the complete variable domain reads DGGITQSPKYLFRKEGQNVTLSCEQNLNHDAMYWYRQDPGQGLRLIYYSQIVNDFQKGDIAEGYSVSREKKESFPLTVTSAQKNPTAFYLCASSTTRDISNSPLHFGNGTRLTVT.